This T cell receptor beta chain derives from a study of type 1 and type 2 diabetes patients. Study background: Donors were type 1 diabetes, type 2 diabetes, or nondiabetic controls. General study results and limits: A median of one highly-expanded CD4+ clone, covering roughly 4% of reads, occurred in type 2 diabetes. Between type 2 diabetes and control samples, V and J usage averaged approximately 0.97 correlation. Groups were not age- or gender-matched, which may bias interpretation.

The CDR3 runs to 14 residues. Per germline, CDR1 SGHVS and CDR2 FQNEAQ. V was trimmed by 2 bases and J by 1 base, leaving 6 bases between them. As to this clonotype: Its specificity is not known.

The PCR template was genomic DNA. The TCR beta CDR3 region was amplified using 30 forward and 13 reverse primers. One entry per CDR3 protein, called by TCRdb with MiXCR from the multiplex PCR reads. Counted here are fewer than 300,000 distinct CDR3 sequences, more than 45% occurring once; the ten biggest clones make up about an eighth. Sequencing was carried out using peripheral blood mononuclear cells (PBMCs). The chain uses TRBV7-8 and TRBJ1-5, with D unresolved. The receptor was isolated from a man in his late teens or twenties with type 2 diabetes. CDR3 nucleotides: TGTGCCAGCAGCTTAAGTCAGAGCAATCAGCCCCAGCATTTT. This encodes CASSLSQSNQPQHF.